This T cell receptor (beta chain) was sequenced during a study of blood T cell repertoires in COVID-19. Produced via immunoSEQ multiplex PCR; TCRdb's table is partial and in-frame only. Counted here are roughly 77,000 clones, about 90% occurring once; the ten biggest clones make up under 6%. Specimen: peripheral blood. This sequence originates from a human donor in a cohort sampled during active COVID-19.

CDR3 sequence (DNA): TGCGCCAGCAGCGCGACTAGCGGGGGGTACCCCTACGAGCAGTACTTC. It translates to CASSATSGGYPYEQYF. The V and J genes are TRBV5-1 and TRBJ2-7, with TRBD2 identical over 13 bases. V shed 4 bases, J shed 2 bases, and the junction held 6 bases outside the gene matches. Germline-derived CDR1 and CDR2 are SGHRS and YFSETQ. The CDR3 is 16 residues long.